These 16 T cell receptor beta chains were sequenced from one sample in a study of radiotherapy plus CTLA-4 blockade in lung cancer listed by TCRdb under 2018. The library came from the immunoSEQ multiplex PCR assay. In its TCRdb copy, this immuneACCESS table keeps in-frame sequences only and misses some clones. Where compared with another copy, unresolved V genes explain less than half of these, and the others have no known cause. The sample contains tens of thousands of clones, around 77% of them found a single time. 8.5% to 14% of the sample is taken by the ten largest. The sequencing used peripheral blood, collected from a patient treated with radiotherapy plus ipilimumab. Every receptor here comes from a human donor with non-small cell lung cancer who had stable disease on radiotherapy plus ipilimumab.

Concerning this clone itself: A junction end diverges from the germline sequence, so it may reflect a read error. Different DNA sequences within this sample yield the same CDR3. The genes are TRBV14 and TRBJ1-6; D call uncertain. Germline V gene lookup returns CDR1 SGHDN and CDR2 FVKESK. This CDR3 contains 15 residues. CDR3 coding DNA: TGTGCCAGCAGTCAAGCCCTCGGCAGTAATTCACCCCTCCACTTT. Its protein product is CASSQALGSNSPLHF.

V and J are TRBV5-1 and TRBJ1-4, with D unresolved. CDR3 size: 15 residues. CDR1 SGHRS and CDR2 YFSETQ come from the germline V gene. V dropped 4 bases and J dropped 3 bases, with 13 bases sitting between them. In DNA, the CDR3 is TGCGCCAGCAGCCTGGGTCTGGGATCTAATGAAAAACTGTTTTTT. This codes for CASSLGLGSNEKLFF.

The gene calls are TRBV10-1 and TRBJ2-7; TRBD1 is a possible D gene (5 bases). Per the germline V gene, CDR1 is WNHNN and CDR2 is SYGVQD (reference sequence). The CDR3 consists of 13 residues. Trimming removed 6 bases from V and 3 bases from J, with 12 bases in between. CDR3 coding DNA: TGCGCCAGCAGCAGGCAGGGCTTCTACGAGCAGTACTTC. Its protein is CASSRQGFYEQYF.

Only one count was recorded for this clone. The rearrangement joins TRBV5-1 to TRBJ2-3, with D possibly TRBD2 on 6 matching bases. The CDR3 is 16 amino acids. V lost 4 bases and J 0 bases, leaving 15 bases between the germline ends. Germline-derived CDR1 and CDR2 are SGHRS and YFSETQ. This CDR3 reads CASSISSSGSTDTQYF. The CDR3 DNA reads TGCGCCAGCAGCATCTCAAGTAGCGGCAGCACAGATACGCAGTATTTT.

The J gene is TRBJ2-2, the V gene TRBV7-6, with 9 bases lining up with TRBD2. CDR1 SGHVS and CDR2 FNYEAQ come from the germline V gene. The CDR3 covers 15 residues. Trimming at V came to 4 bases and at J to 6 bases, leaving 6 bases not matched to a gene. The CDR3, as DNA: TGTGCCAGCAGCTCAAGCGGCGGGGGGGCCGGGGAGCTGTTTTTT. Translation gives CASSSSGGGAGELFF.

The gene calls are TRBV11-2 and TRBJ1-5; 7 nucleotides line up with TRBD1. V was clipped by 3 bases and J by 6 bases; unmatched bases: 5. The CDR3 consists of 14 residues. Germline CDR1 is SGHAT and CDR2 is FQNNGV. CDR3 residues: CASSFTGVGQPQHF. CDR3 sequence (DNA): TGTGCCAGCAGCTTTACAGGGGTTGGTCAGCCCCAGCATTTT.

The V call is TRBV6-1, the J call TRBJ2-7; D ambiguous. The germline V and J ends were trimmed by 1 base and 2 bases, with 6 bases remaining between them. The CDR3 covers 13 residues. Germline lookup yields CDR1 MNHNS and CDR2 SASEGT. The CDR3 sequence: CASSEGFAYEQYF. The CDR3 DNA follows: TGTGCCAGCAGTGAAGGATTTGCCTACGAGCAGTACTTC.

The CDR3 region is CASSYSVQNMQPQHF. DNA for the CDR3: TGTGCCAGCAGTTACTCGGTCCAGAATATGCAGCCCCAGCATTTT. This rearrangement joins TRBV6-6 to TRBJ1-5; D is uncertain. V shed 0 bases and J shed 7 bases, with 13 bases lying between them. This CDR3 is built from 15 residues. The germline V gene has CDR1 MNHNY and CDR2 SVGAGI (reference sequence).

The table lists this clone with a few counts. This chain uses TRBV7-2 with TRBJ2-7; TRBD1 agrees at 8 bases. The length of the CDR3 is 14 residues. The V and J ends lost 5 bases and 2 bases, in that order; junction bases with no gene match: 5. The germline V gene has CDR1 SGHTA and CDR2 FQGNSA. The CDR3 DNA reads TGTGCCAGCAGCGGACGACAGGGGACCTACGAGCAGTACTTC. It codes for CASSGRQGTYEQYF.

This sequence joins TRBV28 and TRBJ1-6, with D tentatively TRBD1 (6 bases). V lost 6 bases, J lost 4 bases, and 19 bases lay in between. This CDR3 contains 17 residues. Looked up from germline, CDR1 is MDHEN and CDR2 is SYDVKM. CDR3: CASSPGGGRVYNSPLHF. For the CDR3, the DNA is TGTGCCAGCAGCCCTGGGGGGGGCCGGGTGTATAATTCACCCCTCCACTTT.

In this sample, this clone turned up a few times. The chain couples TRBV7-7 to TRBJ2-3; D not certain. The CDR3 loop spans 15 amino acids. The V end was cut by 2 bases, the J end by 2 bases, with 11 bases between. The germline V gene has CDR1 SSHAT and CDR2 FNYEAQ (reference sequence). In DNA form, the CDR3 reads TGTGCCAGCAGCTTACGATCTTCTCCCACAGATACGCAGTATTTT. Translating gives CASSLRSSPTDTQYF.

V is TRBV30 and J is TRBJ1-4; 8 bases are shared with TRBD1. The V gene's germline CDR1 is GTSNPN and CDR2 SVGIG (reference sequence). J lost 5 bases, V lost 7 bases, and 3 bases had no gene match. CDR3 length: 12 residues. The CDR3 reads CAYRQGNEKLFF. The CDR3 DNA is TGTGCCTACCGACAGGGGAATGAAAAACTGTTTTTT.

The chain employs TRBV5-1 and TRBJ2-2; maybe TRBD2 (6 bases). Trimming removed 3 bases from V and 3 bases from J, with 15 bases in between. The CDR3 runs to 16 residues. The germline CDR1 and CDR2 sequences are SGHRS and YFSETQ. CDR3 nucleotide sequence: TGCGCCAGCAGCTCCCGGCGGCCGGGGGACACCGGGGAGCTGTTTTTT. This encodes CASSSRRPGDTGELFF. The full variable domain, completed using reference TRBV5-1 and TRBJ2-2, is KAGVTQTPRYLIKTRGQQVTLSCSPISGHRSVSWYQQTPGQGLQFLFEYFSETQRNKGNFPGRFSGRQFSNSRSEMNVSTLELGDSALYLCASSSRRPGDTGELFFGEGSRLTVL.

The chain recombines TRBV6-5 with TRBJ1-5; a possible D gene is TRBD1 (6 bases). The germline CDR1 and CDR2 sequences are MNHEY and SVGAGI. The CDR3 covers 13 residues. V lost 4 bases and J lost 7, with 11 bases in between. CDR3 DNA sequence: TGTGCCAGCAGTTCCGGGACAACCCAGCCCCAGCATTTT. As protein: CASSSGTTQPQHF.

The chain has TRBV7-8 and TRBJ1-6; D possibly corresponds to TRBD1 (6 bases). Germline V gene sequence: CDR1 SGHVS, CDR2 FQNEAQ. This CDR3 contains 14 residues. The V end was cut by 7 bases, the J end by 9 bases, with 16 bases between. The CDR3 nucleotides are TGTGCCAGCAAGAGGGACATTAACCCTTCACCCCTCCACTTT. Protein product: CASKRDINPSPLHF.

J is TRBJ1-2 and V is TRBV5-3; D perhaps matches TRBD1 (6 bases). TRBV5-3 is assigned to the ORF class and has an uncertain function. The CDR3 extends over 15 amino acids. Trimming took off 4 bases at V and 4 bases at J, with 17 bases between the two ends. The CDR3 DNA sequence: TGTGCCAGAAGCACAGGACAGCCCCAGGGCTATGGCTACACCTTC. The encoded protein is CARSTGQPQGYGYTF.